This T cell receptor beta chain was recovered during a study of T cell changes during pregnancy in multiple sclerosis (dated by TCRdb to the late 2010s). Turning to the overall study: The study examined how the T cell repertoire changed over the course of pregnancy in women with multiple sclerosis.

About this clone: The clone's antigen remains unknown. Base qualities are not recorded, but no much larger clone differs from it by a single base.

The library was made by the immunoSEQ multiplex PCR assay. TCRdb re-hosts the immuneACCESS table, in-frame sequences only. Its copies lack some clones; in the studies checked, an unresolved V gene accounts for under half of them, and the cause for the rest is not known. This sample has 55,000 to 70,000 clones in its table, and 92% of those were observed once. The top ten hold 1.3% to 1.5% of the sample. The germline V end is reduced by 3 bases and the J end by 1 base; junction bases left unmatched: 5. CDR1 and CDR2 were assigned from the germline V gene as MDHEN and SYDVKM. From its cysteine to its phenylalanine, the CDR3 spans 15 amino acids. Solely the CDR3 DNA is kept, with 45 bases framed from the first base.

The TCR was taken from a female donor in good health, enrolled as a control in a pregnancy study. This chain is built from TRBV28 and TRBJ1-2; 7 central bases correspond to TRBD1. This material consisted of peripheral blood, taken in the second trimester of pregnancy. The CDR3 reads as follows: CASSFRDRHNYGYTF. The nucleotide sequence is TGTGCCAGCAGTTTTCGGGACAGACATAACTATGGCTACACCTTC.